The 8 T cell receptor beta chains below all came from one sample that was sequenced in a study of cytomegalovirus exposure and HLA in healthy donors. PCR used 60 Vbeta primers and 13 Jbeta primers. Generated by immunoSEQ multiplex PCR, the TCRdb table keeps only in-frame clones and is missing some. The sample consists of some 200,000 clones, about 84% of them appearing once. The sample consisted of PBMCs. The receptors stem from a man aged 45 to 65 in good health and CMV-seronegative.

The chain joins TRBV7-9 to TRBJ1-6, with D maybe TRBD1 (6 bases). This CDR3 is built from 14 residues. From germline, CDR1 is SEHNR and CDR2 FQNEAQ (reference sequence). The V and J ends lost 8 bases and 10 bases respectively, with 18 bases between them. CDR3 sequence (DNA): TGTGCCAGCTCCAAGGGCAGGGGCGACTCACCCCTCCACTTT. Its protein is CASSKGRGDSPLHF.

V is TRBV14 and J is TRBJ2-4, with D uncertain. Germline CDR1 is SGHDN and CDR2 is FVKESK. The V and J ends lost 5 bases and 1 base respectively, with 12 bases between them. This CDR3 comprises 15 residues. CDR3 DNA sequence: TGTGCCAGCAGCGGTGAACCTCGGGCCAAAAACATTCAGTACTTC. As protein: CASSGEPRAKNIQYF.

The chain employs TRBV6-5 and TRBJ1-1, with D possibly TRBD1 on 5 matching bases. From germline, CDR1 is MNHEY and CDR2 SVGAGI. V lost 4 bases, J lost 2 bases, and 8 bases lay in between. The CDR3 is made up of 13 amino acids. This CDR3 reads CASSWTSNTEAFF. The CDR3 nucleotides are TGTGCCAGCAGTTGGACATCCAACACTGAAGCTTTCTTT.

The chain employs TRBV10-1 and TRBJ2-2; 7 bases agree with TRBD2. The trim removed 0 bases at V and 6 bases at J, leaving 4 bases unmatched. CDR1 is WNHNN, CDR2 SYGVQD, per germline (reference sequence). This CDR3 region has 15 residues. In DNA form, the CDR3 reads TGCGCCAGCAGTGAGTCGACGACTAGCCCCGGGGAGCTGTTTTTT. Translated: CASSESTTSPGELFF.

About this clone itself: The junction differs from germline at one of its ends, possibly a read error. J is TRBJ2-6 and V is TRBV7-9, with D possibly being TRBD2 (5 bases). The CDR3 is 14 residues long. The germline gives CDR1 SEHNR, CDR2 FQNEAQ (reference sequence). In DNA form, the CDR3 reads TGTTCCAGCAGCTTAGTGGCGGAGGTAGACGTCCTGACTTTC. Residues: CSSSLVAEVDVLTF.

As to this clone: An end of the junction does not agree with germline; a read error may underlie this. The genes are TRBV4-3 and TRBJ1-4; maybe TRBD1 (6 bases). Germline assignment: CDR1 LGHNA and CDR2 YSLEER. CDR3 size: 14 residues. The CDR3 nucleotides read TGCGCCAGCAGTCAAGGTGTGGGGGCTGAAAAACTGTTTTTT. It specifies CASSQGVGAEKLFF.

There are a few counts of this clone. This chain links TRBV5-6 with TRBJ1-1; D possibly corresponds to TRBD1 (5 bases). Germline V gives CDR1 SGHDT, CDR2 YYEEEE. V lost 0 bases and J 2 bases, leaving 14 bases between the germline ends. The CDR3 runs to 16 residues. CDR3 in amino acids: CASSLGKGRANTEAFF. CDR3 in DNA: TGTGCCAGCAGCTTGGGAAAGGGCAGGGCCAACACTGAAGCTTTCTTT.

This sequence joins TRBV27 and TRBJ2-1, with D possibly TRBD1 on 6 matching bases. The CDR3 is 12 residues long. Trimming removed 10 bases at V and 7 bases at J, with 14 bases between. The germline V gene encodes CDR1 MNHEY and CDR2 SMNVEV (reference sequence). The CDR3 DNA is TGTGCCACCACAGGGAACGTAAATGAGCAGTTCTTC. Protein product: CATTGNVNEQFF.